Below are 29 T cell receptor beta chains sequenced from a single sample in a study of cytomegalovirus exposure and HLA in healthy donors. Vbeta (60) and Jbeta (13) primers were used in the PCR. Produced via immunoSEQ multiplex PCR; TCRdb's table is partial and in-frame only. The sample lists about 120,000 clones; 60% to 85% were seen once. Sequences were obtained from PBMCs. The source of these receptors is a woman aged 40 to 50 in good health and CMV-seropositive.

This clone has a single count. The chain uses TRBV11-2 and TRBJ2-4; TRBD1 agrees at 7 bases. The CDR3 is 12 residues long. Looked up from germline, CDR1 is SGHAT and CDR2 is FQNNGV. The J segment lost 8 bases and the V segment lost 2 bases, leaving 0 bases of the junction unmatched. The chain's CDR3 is CASSLQGDIQYF. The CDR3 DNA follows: TGTGCCAGCAGCTTACAGGGGGACATTCAGTACTTC.

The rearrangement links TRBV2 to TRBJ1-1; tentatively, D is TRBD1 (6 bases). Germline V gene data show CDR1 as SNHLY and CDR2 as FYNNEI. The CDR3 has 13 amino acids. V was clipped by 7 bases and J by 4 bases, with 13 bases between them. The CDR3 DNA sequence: TGTGCCAGCAACGTGTTGACAGGCACTGAAGCTTTCTTT. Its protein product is CASNVLTGTEAFF.

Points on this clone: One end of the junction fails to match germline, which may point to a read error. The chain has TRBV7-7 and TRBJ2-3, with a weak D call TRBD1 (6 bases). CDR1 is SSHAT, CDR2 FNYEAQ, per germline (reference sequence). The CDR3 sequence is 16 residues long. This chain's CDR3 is CASSLSLGAGTDTQYF. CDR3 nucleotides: TGTGCTAGCAGCTTAAGTTTGGGGGCGGGCACAGATACGCAGTATTTT.

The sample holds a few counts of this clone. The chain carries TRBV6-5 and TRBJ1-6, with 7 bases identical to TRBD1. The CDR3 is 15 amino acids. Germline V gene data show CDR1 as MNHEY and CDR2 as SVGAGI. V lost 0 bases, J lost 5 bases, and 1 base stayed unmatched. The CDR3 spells CASSYSTGNNSPLHF. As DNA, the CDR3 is TGTGCCAGCAGTTACTCGACAGGGAATAATTCACCCCTCCACTTT.

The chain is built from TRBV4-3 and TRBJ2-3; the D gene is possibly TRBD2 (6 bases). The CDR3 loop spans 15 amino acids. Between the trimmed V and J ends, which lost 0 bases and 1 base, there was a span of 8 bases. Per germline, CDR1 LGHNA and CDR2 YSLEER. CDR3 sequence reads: CASSQDSGGTDTQYF. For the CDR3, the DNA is TGCGCCAGCAGCCAAGATTCGGGGGGCACAGATACGCAGTATTTT.

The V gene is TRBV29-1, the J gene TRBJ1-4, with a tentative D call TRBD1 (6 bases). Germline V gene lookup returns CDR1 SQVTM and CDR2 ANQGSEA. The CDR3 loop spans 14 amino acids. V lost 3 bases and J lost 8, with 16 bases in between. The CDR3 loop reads CSVDTGGLGEKLFF. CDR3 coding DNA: TGCAGCGTTGATACGGGGGGGCTGGGGGAAAAACTGTTTTTT.

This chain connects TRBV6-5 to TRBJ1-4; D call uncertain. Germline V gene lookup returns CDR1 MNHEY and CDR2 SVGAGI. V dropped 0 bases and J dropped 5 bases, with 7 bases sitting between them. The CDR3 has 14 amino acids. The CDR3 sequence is CASSYSLRNEKLFF. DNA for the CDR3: TGTGCCAGCAGTTACTCGCTCAGGAATGAAAAACTGTTTTTT.

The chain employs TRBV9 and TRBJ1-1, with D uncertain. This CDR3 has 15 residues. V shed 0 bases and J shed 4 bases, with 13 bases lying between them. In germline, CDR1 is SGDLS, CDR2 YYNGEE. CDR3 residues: CASSVGRGSATEAFF. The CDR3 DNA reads TGTGCCAGCAGCGTAGGCCGGGGAAGCGCCACTGAAGCTTTCTTT.

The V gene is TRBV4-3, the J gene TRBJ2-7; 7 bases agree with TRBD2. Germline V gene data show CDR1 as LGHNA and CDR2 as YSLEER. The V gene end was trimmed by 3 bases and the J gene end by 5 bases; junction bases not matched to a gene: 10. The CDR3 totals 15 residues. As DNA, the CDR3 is TGCGCCAGCAGCCAGGCCGGGGCGGGAGCCCACGAGCAGTACTTC. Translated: CASSQAGAGAHEQYF.

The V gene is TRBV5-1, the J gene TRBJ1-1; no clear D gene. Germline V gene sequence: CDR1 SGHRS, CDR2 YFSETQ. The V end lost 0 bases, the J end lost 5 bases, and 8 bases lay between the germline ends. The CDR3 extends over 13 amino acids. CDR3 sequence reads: CASSLDGGTEAFF. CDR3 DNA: TGCGCCAGCAGCTTGGATGGCGGGACTGAAGCTTTCTTT.

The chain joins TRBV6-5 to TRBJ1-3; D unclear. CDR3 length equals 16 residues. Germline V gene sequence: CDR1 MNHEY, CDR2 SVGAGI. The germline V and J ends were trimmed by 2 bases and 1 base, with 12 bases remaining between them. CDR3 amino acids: CASSYAPSVSGNTIYF. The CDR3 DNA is TGTGCCAGCAGTTACGCCCCCTCAGTTTCTGGAAACACCATATATTTT.

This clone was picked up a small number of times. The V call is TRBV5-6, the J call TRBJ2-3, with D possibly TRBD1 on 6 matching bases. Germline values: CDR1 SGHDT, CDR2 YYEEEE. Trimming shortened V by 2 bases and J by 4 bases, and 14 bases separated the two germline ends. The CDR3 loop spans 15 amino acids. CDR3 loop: CASSFPTGSPDTQYF. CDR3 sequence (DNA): TGTGCCAGCAGCTTCCCTACAGGGTCCCCAGATACGCAGTATTTT.

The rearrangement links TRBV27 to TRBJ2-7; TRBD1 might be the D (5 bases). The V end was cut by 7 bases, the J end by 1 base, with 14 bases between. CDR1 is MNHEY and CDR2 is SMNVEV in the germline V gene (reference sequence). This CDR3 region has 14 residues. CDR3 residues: CASKGRAISYEQYF. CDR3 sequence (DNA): TGTGCCAGCAAGGGCAGGGCCATTTCCTACGAGCAGTACTTC.

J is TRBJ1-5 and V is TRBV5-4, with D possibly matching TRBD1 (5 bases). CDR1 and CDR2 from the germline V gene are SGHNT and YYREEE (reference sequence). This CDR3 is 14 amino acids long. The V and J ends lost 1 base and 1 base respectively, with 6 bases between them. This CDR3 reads CASSLRGSNQPQHF. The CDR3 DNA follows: TGTGCCAGCAGCTTGCGGGGGAGCAATCAGCCCCAGCATTTT.

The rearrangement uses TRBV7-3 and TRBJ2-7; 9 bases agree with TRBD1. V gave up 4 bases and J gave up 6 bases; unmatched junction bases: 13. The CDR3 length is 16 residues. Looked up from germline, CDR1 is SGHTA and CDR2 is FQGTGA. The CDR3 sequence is CASSYRDRDVRGEQYF. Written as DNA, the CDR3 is TGTGCCAGCAGCTACCGGGACAGGGACGTTCGCGGCGAGCAGTACTTC.

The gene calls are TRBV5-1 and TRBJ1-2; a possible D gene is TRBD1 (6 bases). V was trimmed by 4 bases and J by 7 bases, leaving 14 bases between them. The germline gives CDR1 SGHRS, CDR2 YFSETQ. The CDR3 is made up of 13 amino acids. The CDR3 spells CASSLDWTVGYTF. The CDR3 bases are TGCGCCAGCAGCCTCGATTGGACAGTTGGCTACACCTTC.

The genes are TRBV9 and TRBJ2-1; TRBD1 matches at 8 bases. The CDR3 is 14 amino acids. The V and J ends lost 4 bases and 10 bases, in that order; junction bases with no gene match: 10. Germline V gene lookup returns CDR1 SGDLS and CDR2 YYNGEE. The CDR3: CASSPDRGLGEQFF. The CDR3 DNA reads TGTGCCAGCAGCCCAGACAGGGGTTTAGGGGAGCAGTTCTTC.

The DNA for the CDR3 is TGTGCCAGCAGCTTAGCTTCGGATACGCAGTATTTT. This encodes CASSLASDTQYF. The rearrangement links TRBV7-9 to TRBJ2-3; unclear D gene. Germline V gene data show CDR1 as SEHNR and CDR2 as FQNEAQ (reference sequence). V was shortened by 0 bases and J by 6 bases, with 4 bases between the two germline ends. The CDR3 loop spans 12 amino acids.

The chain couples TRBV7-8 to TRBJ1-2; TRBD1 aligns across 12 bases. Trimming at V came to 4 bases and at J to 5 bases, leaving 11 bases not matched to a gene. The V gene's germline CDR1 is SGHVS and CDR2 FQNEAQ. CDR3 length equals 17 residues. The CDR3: CASSSLVAGQGAYGYTF. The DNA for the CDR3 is TGTGCCAGCAGCTCACTGGTAGCGGGACAGGGGGCTTATGGCTACACCTTC.

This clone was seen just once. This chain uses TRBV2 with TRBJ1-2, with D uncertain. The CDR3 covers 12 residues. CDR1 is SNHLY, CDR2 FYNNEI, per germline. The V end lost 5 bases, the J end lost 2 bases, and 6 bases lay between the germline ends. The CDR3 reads CASSLVNYGYTF. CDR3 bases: TGTGCCAGCAGTTTAGTGAACTATGGCTACACCTTC.

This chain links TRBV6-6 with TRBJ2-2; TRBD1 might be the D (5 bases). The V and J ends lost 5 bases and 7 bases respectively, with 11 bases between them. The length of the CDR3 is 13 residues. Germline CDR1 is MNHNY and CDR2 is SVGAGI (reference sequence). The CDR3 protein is CASSLPQGGELFF. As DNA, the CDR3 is TGTGCCAGCAGTCTCCCCCAGGGCGGGGAGCTGTTTTTT.

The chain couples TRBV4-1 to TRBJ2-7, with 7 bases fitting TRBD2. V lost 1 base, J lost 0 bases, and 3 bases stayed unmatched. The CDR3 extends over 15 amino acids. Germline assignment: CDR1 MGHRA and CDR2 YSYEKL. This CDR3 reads CASSQGLADSYEQYF. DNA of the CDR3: TGCGCCAGCAGCCAAGGGCTAGCGGACTCCTACGAGCAGTACTTC.

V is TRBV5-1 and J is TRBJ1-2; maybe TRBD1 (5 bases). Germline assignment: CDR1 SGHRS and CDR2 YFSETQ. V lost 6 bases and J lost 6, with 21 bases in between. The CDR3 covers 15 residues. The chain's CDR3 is CASTPAEGGADGYTF. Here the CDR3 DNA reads TGCGCCAGCACCCCCGCGGAGGGTGGGGCCGATGGCTACACCTTC.

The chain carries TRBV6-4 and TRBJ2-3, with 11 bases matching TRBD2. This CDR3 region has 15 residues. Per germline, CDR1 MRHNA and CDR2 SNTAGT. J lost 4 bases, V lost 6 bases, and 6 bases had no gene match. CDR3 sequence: CASSSLAGGADTQYF. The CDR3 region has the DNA TGTGCCAGCAGCTCCCTAGCGGGAGGTGCAGATACGCAGTATTTT.

As DNA, the CDR3 is TGTGCCAGCAGCTCACAACAGGGGAAGGATGGCTACACCTTC. Its translation is CASSSQQGKDGYTF. The chain carries TRBV11-3 and TRBJ1-2; 7 bases match TRBD1. The trim removed 4 bases at V and 6 bases at J, leaving 8 bases unmatched. Germline V CDR1 and CDR2: SGHNT, YENEEA. The CDR3 is 14 residues long.

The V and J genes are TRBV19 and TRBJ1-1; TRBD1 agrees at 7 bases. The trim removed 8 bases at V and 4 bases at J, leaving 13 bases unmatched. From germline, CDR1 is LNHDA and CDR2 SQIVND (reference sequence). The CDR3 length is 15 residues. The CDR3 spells CASYSVTGSVTEAFF. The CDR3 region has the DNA TGTGCCAGTTACTCCGTGACAGGGTCGGTCACTGAAGCTTTCTTT.

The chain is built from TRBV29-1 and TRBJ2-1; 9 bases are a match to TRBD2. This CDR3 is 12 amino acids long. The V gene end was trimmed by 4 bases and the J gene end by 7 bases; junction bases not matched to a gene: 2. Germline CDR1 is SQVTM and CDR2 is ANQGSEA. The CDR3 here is CSVATSGNEQFF. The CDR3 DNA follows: TGCAGCGTTGCGACTAGCGGTAATGAGCAGTTCTTC.

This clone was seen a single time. CDR3 coding DNA: TGTGCCAGCTTCGGGACTAGCTTCAATGAGCAGTTCTTC. It translates to CASFGTSFNEQFF. The chain combines TRBV28 with TRBJ2-1; 9 bases align to TRBD2. V shed 8 bases, J shed 6 bases, and the junction held 5 bases outside the gene matches. The CDR3 spans 13 residues. The germline gives CDR1 MDHEN, CDR2 SYDVKM.

CDR3 sequence reads: CASSPVQGANTEAFF. The CDR3 DNA sequence: TGCGCCAGCAGTCCTGTGCAGGGTGCGAACACTGAAGCTTTCTTT. The V and J genes are TRBV5-1 and TRBJ1-1, with a possible D match to TRBD1 (5 bases). The CDR3 spans 15 residues. The V gene's germline CDR1 is SGHRS and CDR2 YFSETQ. V was clipped by 5 bases and J by 1 base, with 15 bases between them. Full variable domain (outside the CDR3, taken from reference TRBV5-1 and TRBJ1-1): KAGVTQTPRYLIKTRGQQVTLSCSPISGHRSVSWYQQTPGQGLQFLFEYFSETQRNKGNFPGRFSGRQFSNSRSEMNVSTLELGDSALYLCASSPVQGANTEAFFGQGTRLTVV.